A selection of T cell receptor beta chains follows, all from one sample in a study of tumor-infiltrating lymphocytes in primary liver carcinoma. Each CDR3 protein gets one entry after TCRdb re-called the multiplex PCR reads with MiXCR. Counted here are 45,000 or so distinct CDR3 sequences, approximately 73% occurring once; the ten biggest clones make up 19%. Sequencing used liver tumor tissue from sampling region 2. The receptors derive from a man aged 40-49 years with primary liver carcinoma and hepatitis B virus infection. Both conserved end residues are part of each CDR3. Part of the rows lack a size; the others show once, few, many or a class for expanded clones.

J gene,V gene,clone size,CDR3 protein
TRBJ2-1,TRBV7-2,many,CASSLVRRDNEQFF
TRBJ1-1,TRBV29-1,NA,CSGLDRRSTEAFF
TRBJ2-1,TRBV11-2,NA,CASSPSRTSAHNEQFF
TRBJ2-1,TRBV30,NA,CAWSGSTANSYNEQIF
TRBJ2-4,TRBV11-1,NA,CASSFPGTSVTKNIHYF
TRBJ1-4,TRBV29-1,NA,CSVEDKEGRRVKLFF
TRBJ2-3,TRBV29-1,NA,CSAPKAGSQGLSATQYF
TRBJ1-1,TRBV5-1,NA,CASSLDGKNIEAFF
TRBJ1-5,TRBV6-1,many,CASILPGAGVGNQPQHF
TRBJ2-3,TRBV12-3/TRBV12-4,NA,CASSLLRLGTSKGTDTQYF
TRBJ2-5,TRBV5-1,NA,CASSLEAGRETKYF
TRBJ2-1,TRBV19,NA,CASSSETAATHEQFF
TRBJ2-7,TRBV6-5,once,CANRTKTSGEGEQYF
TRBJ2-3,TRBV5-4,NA,CANRVVGLRGDTQYF
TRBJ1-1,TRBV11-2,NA,CASSGNLKLNTGAFF
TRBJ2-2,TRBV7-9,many,CASSSTGVNGELFF
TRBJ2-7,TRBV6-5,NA,CVSSYSLEGETYEQYF
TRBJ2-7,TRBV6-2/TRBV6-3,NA,CADSLRDRTHEQYF
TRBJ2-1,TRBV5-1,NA,CTTRPSSGYNEQFF
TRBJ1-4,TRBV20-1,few,CSAPQAGGVHEKLFF
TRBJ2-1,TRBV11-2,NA,CAGSLDTSGMSLFF
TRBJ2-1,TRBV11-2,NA,CTSSLGNRASFYNEQFF
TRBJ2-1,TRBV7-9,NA,CVNSRTSGQLNYNEQFF
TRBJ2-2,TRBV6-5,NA,CASSYPRGVGGTRELFF
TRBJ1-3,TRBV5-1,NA,CASRFGSGITIYF